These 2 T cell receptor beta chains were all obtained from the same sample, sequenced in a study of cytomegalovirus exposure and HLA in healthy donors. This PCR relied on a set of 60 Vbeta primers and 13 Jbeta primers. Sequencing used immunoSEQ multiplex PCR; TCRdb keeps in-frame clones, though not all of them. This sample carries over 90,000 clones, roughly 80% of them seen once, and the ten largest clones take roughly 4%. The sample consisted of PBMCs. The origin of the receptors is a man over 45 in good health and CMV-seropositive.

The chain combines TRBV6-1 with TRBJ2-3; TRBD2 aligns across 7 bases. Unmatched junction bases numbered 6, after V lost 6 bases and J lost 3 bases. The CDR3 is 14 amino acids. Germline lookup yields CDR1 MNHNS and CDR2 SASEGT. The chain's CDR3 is CASSRGEPTDTQYF. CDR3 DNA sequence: TGTGCCAGCAGCCGGGGGGAACCTACAGATACGCAGTATTTT.

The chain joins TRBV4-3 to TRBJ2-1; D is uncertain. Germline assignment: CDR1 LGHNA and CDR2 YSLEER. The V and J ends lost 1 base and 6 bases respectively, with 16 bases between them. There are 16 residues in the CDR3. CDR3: CASSQVIAGFGNEQFF. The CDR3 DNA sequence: TGCGCCAGCAGCCAAGTAATAGCTGGGTTCGGCAATGAGCAGTTCTTC.